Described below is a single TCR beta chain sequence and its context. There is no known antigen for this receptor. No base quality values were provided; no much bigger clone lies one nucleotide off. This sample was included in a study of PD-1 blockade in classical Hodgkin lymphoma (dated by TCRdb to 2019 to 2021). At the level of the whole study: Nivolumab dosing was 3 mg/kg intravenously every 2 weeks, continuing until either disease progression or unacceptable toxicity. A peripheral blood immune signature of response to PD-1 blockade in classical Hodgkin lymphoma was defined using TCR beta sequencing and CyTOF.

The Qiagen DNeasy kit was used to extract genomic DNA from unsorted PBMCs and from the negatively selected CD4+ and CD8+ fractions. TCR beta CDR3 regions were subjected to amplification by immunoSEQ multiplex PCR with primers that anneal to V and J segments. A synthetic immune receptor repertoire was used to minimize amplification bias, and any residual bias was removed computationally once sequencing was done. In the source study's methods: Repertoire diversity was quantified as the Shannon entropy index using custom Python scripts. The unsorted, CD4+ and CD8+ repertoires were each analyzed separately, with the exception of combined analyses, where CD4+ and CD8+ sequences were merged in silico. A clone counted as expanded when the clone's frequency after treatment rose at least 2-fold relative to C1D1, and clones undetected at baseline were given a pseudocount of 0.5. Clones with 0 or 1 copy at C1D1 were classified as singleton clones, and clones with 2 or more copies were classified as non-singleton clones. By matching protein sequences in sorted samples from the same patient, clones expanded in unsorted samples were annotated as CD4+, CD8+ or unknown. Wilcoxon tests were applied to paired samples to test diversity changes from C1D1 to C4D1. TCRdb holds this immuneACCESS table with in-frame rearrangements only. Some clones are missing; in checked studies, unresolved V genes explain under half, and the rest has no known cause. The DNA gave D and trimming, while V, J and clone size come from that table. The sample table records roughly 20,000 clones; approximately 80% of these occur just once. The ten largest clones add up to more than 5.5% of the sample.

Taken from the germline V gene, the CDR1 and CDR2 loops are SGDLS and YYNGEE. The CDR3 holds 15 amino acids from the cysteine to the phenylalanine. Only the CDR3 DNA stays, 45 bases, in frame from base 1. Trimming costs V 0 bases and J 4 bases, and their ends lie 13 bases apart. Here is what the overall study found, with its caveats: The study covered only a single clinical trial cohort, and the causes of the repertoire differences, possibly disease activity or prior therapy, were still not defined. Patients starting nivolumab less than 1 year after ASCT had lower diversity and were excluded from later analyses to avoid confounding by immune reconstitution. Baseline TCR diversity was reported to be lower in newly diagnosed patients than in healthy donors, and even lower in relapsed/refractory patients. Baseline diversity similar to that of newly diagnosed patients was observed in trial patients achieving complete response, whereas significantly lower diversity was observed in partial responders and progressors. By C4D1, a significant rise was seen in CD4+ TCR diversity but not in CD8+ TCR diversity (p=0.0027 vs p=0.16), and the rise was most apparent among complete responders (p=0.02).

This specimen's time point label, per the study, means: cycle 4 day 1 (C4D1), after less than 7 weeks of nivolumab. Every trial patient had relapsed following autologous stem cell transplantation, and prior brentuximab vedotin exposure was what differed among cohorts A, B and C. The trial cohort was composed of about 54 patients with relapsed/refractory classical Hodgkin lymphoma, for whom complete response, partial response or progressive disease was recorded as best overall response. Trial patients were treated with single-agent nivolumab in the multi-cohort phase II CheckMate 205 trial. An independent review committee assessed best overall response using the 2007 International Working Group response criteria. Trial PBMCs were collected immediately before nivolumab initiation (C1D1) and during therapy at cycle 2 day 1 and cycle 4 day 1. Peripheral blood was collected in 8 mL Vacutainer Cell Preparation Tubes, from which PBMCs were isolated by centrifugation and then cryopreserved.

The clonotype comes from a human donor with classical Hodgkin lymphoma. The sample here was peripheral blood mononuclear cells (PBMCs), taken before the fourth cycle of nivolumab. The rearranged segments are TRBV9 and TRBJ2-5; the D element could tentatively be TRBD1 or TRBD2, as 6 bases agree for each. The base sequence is TGTGCCAGCAGCGTAGGGGGGGCACGTGGAGAGACCCAGTACTTC. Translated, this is CASSVGGARGETQYF.